A single sample is the source of the 30 T cell receptor beta chains below, sequenced in a study of neurological immune-mediated disorders (dated by TCRdb to between 2018 and 2021). Library preparation was by 5' RACE. The sequencing machine was an Illumina HiSeq 2500. TCRdb passed the public sequencing reads through fastp at Q25 and MiXCR, retaining productive beta sequences. CDR3 protein sequences are deduplicated, and each keeps its most common genes and DNA. This sample is represented by tens of thousands of distinct CDR3 sequences; 5% to 6% of them were singletons. The ten largest clones take up over 6.5% of the sample. The meaning of the sample's time point label: longitudinal time-point 2. The specimen was PBMCs. These receptors were taken from a woman in her fifties or sixties with multiple sclerosis.

This clonotype has ten or more counts. The chain links TRBV6-5 to TRBJ2-5, with D possibly TRBD2 on 5 matching bases. This CDR3 is built from 15 residues. Trimming cost V 6 bases and J 4 bases, with 18 bases left between them. Germline V CDR1 and CDR2: MNHEY, SVGAGI. In nucleotides, the CDR3 is TGTGCCAGCAGGCGACTCGGGGTTTTGGGAGAGACCCAGTACTTC. Translated: CASRRLGVLGETQYF.

This clonotype was detected ten times or more. Possible read error: a much larger clone is one base away. The rearrangement links TRBV20-1 to TRBJ2-1, with 7 positions matching TRBD2. The V and J ends lost 3 bases and 0 bases, in that order; junction bases with no gene match: 2. CDR1 and CDR2 from the germline V gene are DFQATT and SNEGSKA (reference sequence). The CDR3 length is 14 residues. The CDR3 DNA reads as TGCAGTGCTAGCGGGGGGAGCTCCTACAATGAGCAGTTCTTC. It is translated as CSASGGSSYNEQFF.

This clonotype was picked up many times. This rearrangement joins TRBV12-5 to TRBJ2-1; the D gene is possibly TRBD1 (6 bases). V shed 5 bases and J shed 5 bases, with 19 bases lying between them. The CDR3 length is 16 residues. Germline V CDR1 and CDR2: LGHNT, FRNRAP. CDR3 amino acids: CASGPGQYIAHNEQFF. CDR3 in DNA: TGTGCTAGTGGTCCCGGACAGTACATAGCCCACAATGAGCAGTTCTTC.

Many counts were recorded for this clonotype. The rearrangement joins TRBV25-1 to TRBJ1-2; D may be TRBD1 (5 bases). The V gene's germline CDR1 is MGHDK and CDR2 SYGVNS. There are 15 residues in the CDR3. Trimming left V 1 base short and J 2 bases short, with 11 bases between. CDR3: CASSESGTGNYGYTF. For the CDR3, the DNA is TGTGCCAGCAGTGAATCTGGGACGGGGAACTATGGCTACACCTTC.

This chain links TRBV11-2 with TRBJ1-3; D not resolved. The CDR3 extends over 13 amino acids. Deletions cut 5 bases from V and 0 bases from J, with 5 bases between. In germline, CDR1 is SGHAT, CDR2 FQNNGV. CDR3 residues: CASSKYSGNTIYF. The DNA for the CDR3 is TGTGCCAGCAGCAAATACTCTGGAAACACCATATATTTT.

This clonotype came up many times. This chain links TRBV5-1 with TRBJ1-1; D might be TRBD1 (6 bases). The CDR3 extends over 15 amino acids. The V and J ends lost 0 bases and 3 bases respectively, with 12 bases between them. Germline values: CDR1 SGHRS, CDR2 YFSETQ. As DNA, the CDR3 is TGCGCCAGCAGCTTGGTAGGGGGAGGGCACACTGAAGCTTTCTTT. Encoded protein: CASSLVGGGHTEAFF.

This clonotype has only a few counts. This rearrangement joins TRBV6-5 to TRBJ2-3; the match to TRBD1 covers 9 bases. V lost 3 bases, J lost 2 bases, and 3 bases stayed unmatched. The CDR3 is 15 residues long. The germline CDR1 and CDR2 sequences are MNHEY and SVGAGI. CDR3 protein: CASSYRDRVTDTQYF. In DNA form, the CDR3 reads TGTGCCAGCAGTTATCGGGACAGGGTCACAGATACGCAGTATTTT.

This clonotype was counted ten times or more. The rearrangement uses TRBV5-1 and TRBJ1-4; D is unresolved. The germline V and J ends were trimmed by 4 bases and 0 bases, with 4 bases remaining between them. CDR1 is SGHRS and CDR2 is YFSETQ in the germline V gene. CDR3 length equals 13 residues. This chain's CDR3 is CASSLSTNEKLFF. The CDR3 region has the DNA TGCGCCAGCAGCCTATCAACTAATGAAAAACTGTTTTTT.

This clonotype was recorded many times. This chain joins TRBV12-3 or TRBV12-4 and TRBJ2-7; 10 bases match TRBD1. This CDR3 is built from 16 residues. J gave up 6 bases and V 6 bases, and 14 bases lay outside the gene matches. CDR3 DNA: TGTGCCAGCAGGACTGGGGGGAGACAGGGGGCTTTCGAGCAGTACTTC. Translation gives CASRTGGRQGAFEQYF.

Points on this clonotype: A much bigger clone sits one base away, suggesting this may be a read error. The chain joins TRBV7-2 to TRBJ2-7; 9 bases match TRBD1. The germline V gene encodes CDR1 SGHTA and CDR2 FQGNSA. There are 15 residues in the CDR3. The chain's CDR3 is CANSFSGTGFFEQYF. The CDR3 DNA sequence: TGTGCCAACAGCTTCTCCGGGACAGGGTTTTTCGAGCAGTACTTC.

This clonotype was counted at least ten times. This rearrangement joins TRBV2 to TRBJ1-5; 11 bases are a match to TRBD1. The germline V gene encodes CDR1 SNHLY and CDR2 FYNNEI. The ends lost 5 bases at V and 9 bases at J; junction bases unmatched: 9. The CDR3 runs to 15 residues. The CDR3 region is CASSSGQGGTGPQHF. The CDR3 nucleotides are TGTGCCAGCAGTTCGGGACAGGGGGGTACTGGGCCCCAGCATTTT.

This clonotype was seen many times. This rearrangement joins TRBV11-2 to TRBJ1-2, with D perhaps matching TRBD1 (5 bases). The germline V gene has CDR1 SGHAT and CDR2 FQNNGV. With 5 bases removed from V and 5 bases from J, the gap between germline ends came to 15 bases. The CDR3 is made up of 14 amino acids. This chain's CDR3 is CASSLIQGRYGYTF. CDR3 DNA sequence: TGTGCCAGCAGCCTAATTCAGGGTCGGTATGGCTACACCTTC.

This clonotype was counted many times. The chain uses TRBV5-1 and TRBJ1-5; tentative D call: TRBD1 (5 bases). CDR3 length equals 13 residues. The V end was cut by 0 bases, the J end by 9 bases, with 10 bases between. Germline CDR1 reads SGHRS; CDR2 reads YFSETQ. The CDR3 nucleotides read TGCGCCAGCAGCTTGGCCGGGGGTGTGCCCCAGCATTTT. Translation gives CASSLAGGVPQHF. Variable domain in full (rest from reference TRBV5-1 and TRBJ1-5): KAGVTQTPRYLIKTRGQQVTLSCSPISGHRSVSWYQQTPGQGLQFLFEYFSETQRNKGNFPGRFSGRQFSNSRSEMNVSTLELGDSALYLCASSLAGGVPQHFGDGTRLSIL.

The chain employs TRBV20-1 and TRBJ2-3; 12 nucleotides agree with TRBD2. The CDR3 extends over 17 amino acids. Germline lookup yields CDR1 DFQATT and CDR2 SNEGSKA (reference sequence). V lost 3 bases to trimming and J lost 1 base; unmatched junction nucleotides: 8. Here the CDR3 reads CSASFLAGGPRTDTQYF. In DNA, the CDR3 is TGCAGTGCTAGTTTTCTAGCGGGGGGGCCCCGCACAGATACGCAGTATTTT.

This clonotype was counted a few times. The genes are TRBV25-1 and TRBJ1-4, with D unresolved. V lost 2 bases to trimming and J lost 11 bases, with 0 bases between them. Germline assignment: CDR1 MGHDK and CDR2 SYGVNS. This CDR3 has 9 amino acids. CDR3 amino acids: CASSEKLFF. CDR3 DNA sequence: TGTGCCAGCAGTGAAAAACTGTTTTTT.

This clonotype was seen many times. The chain combines TRBV24-1 with TRBJ2-3; D call uncertain. V was pared by 3 bases and J by 2 bases, with 5 bases between. The CDR3 is 13 residues long. CDR1 is KGHDR, CDR2 SFDVKD, per germline. The CDR3 coding sequence is TGTGCCACCAGTGATGCTCCCACAGATACGCAGTATTTT. Translation gives CATSDAPTDTQYF.

This clonotype has a count of ten or more. The chain links TRBV20-1 to TRBJ2-1; the match to TRBD1 covers 11 bases. Germline CDR1 and CDR2: DFQATT and SNEGSKA (reference sequence). This CDR3 is built from 14 residues. Trimming at V came to 6 bases and at J to 4 bases, leaving 5 bases not matched to a gene. The CDR3 nucleotides read TGCAGTGCAAGGACAGGGGGCGCATACAATGAGCAGTTCTTC. Translating it yields CSARTGGAYNEQFF.

Only one count was recorded for this clonotype. A much larger clone sits a single nucleotide away, making a read error possible. CDR3 bases: TGTGCCAGCAGCAAGGACACTTATGGCCACACCTTC. It encodes CASSKDTYGHTF. The chain joins TRBV7-9 to TRBJ1-2, with D tentatively TRBD1 (5 bases). There are 12 residues in the CDR3. Germline V gives CDR1 SEHNR, CDR2 FQNEAQ (reference sequence).

The table lists this clonotype with many counts. This chain connects TRBV28 to TRBJ2-2; 8 bases are a match to TRBD1. This CDR3 spans 15 amino acids. V lost 6 bases and J lost 1; bases outside the gene matches: 4. Germline loops: CDR1 MDHEN, CDR2 SYDVKM. The CDR3, as DNA: TGTGCCAGCAGGGGGACAGGCAGGAACACCGGGGAGCTGTTTTTT. Translation gives CASRGTGRNTGELFF.

This sequence joins TRBV30 and TRBJ2-7; 7 bases align to TRBD1. The CDR3 contains 14 residues. CDR1 is GTSNPN and CDR2 is SVGIG in the germline V gene (reference sequence). J lost 6 bases, V lost 5 bases, and 13 bases had no gene match. The CDR3 region is CAWATGTVIFEQYF. The CDR3 DNA follows: TGTGCCTGGGCTACCGGGACAGTGATTTTCGAGCAGTACTTC.

Regarding this clonotype: A read error is possible here, since a much larger clone lies one base away. The rearrangement joins TRBV5-1 to TRBJ1-2, with 11 bases that match TRBD1. The CDR3 has 14 residues. V gave up 7 bases and J gave up 8 bases; unmatched junction bases: 10. Per germline, CDR1 SGHRS and CDR2 YFSETQ. The CDR3 DNA reads TGCGCCAGCCGAACCGGGACAGGGGGTGTAGGCTACACCTTC. This sequence encodes CASRTGTGGVGYTF.

This clonotype was seen just once. This clone may be a read error of a much larger clone one base away. The gene calls are TRBV12-3 or TRBV12-4 and TRBJ1-2; D ambiguous. The germline V and J ends were trimmed by 2 bases and 1 base, with 5 bases remaining between them. The CDR3 sequence is 13 residues long. CDR3 amino acids: CASSLIDNYGYTF. CDR3 nucleotide sequence: TGTGCCAGCAGTTTAATTGATAACTATGGCTACACCTTC.

This clonotype has a count of ten or more. V usage is TRBV20-1 and J usage is TRBJ2-7; maybe TRBD2 (6 bases). V was clipped by 1 base and J by 2 bases, with 15 bases between them. The CDR3 has 15 residues. CDR1 and CDR2 from the germline V gene are DFQATT and SNEGSKA (reference sequence). CDR3 amino acids: CSARGGRGSPYEQYF. DNA for the CDR3: TGCAGTGCTAGAGGGGGCCGGGGGAGTCCCTACGAGCAGTACTTC.

This clonotype appeared many times. The V and J genes are TRBV20-1 and TRBJ2-1; tentatively, D is TRBD1 or TRBD2 (6 bases each). The CDR3 runs 14 residues. Germline lookup yields CDR1 DFQATT and CDR2 SNEGSKA (reference sequence). Deletions cut 3 bases from V and 8 bases from J, with 17 bases between. This CDR3 reads CSASGDSGGYEQFF. The CDR3 DNA reads TGCAGTGCTAGTGGGGACTCTGGGGGCTATGAGCAGTTCTTC.

This clonotype was observed many times. CDR3 DNA sequence: TGCAGTGCTCCGGCGGGACGGTCAACTAATGAAAAACTGTTTTTT. As protein: CSAPAGRSTNEKLFF. The rearrangement joins TRBV20-1 to TRBJ1-4; possible D gene TRBD1, 5 bases. CDR3 length: 15 amino acids. Trimming left V 5 bases short and J 0 bases short, with 13 bases between. Germline-derived CDR1 and CDR2 are DFQATT and SNEGSKA (reference sequence).

This clonotype occurred many times. This chain uses TRBV6-2 or TRBV6-3 with TRBJ2-2; D is possibly TRBD1 or TRBD2 (5 bases each). The ends were cut back, 6 bases at V and 2 bases at J, with 10 bases in the middle. Looked up from germline, CDR1 is MNHEY and CDR2 is SVGEGT. This CDR3 has 14 amino acids. The CDR3 region is CASRGTLNTGELFF. The CDR3, as DNA: TGTGCCAGCAGGGGGACGCTTAACACCGGGGAGCTGTTTTTT.

This clonotype was seen repeatedly, ten times or more. This chain links TRBV14 with TRBJ2-7; perhaps TRBD1 as D (5 bases). Trimming took off 0 bases at V and 1 base at J, with 16 bases between the two ends. The CDR3 runs 17 residues. Per germline, CDR1 SGHDN and CDR2 FVKESK. CDR3 sequence (DNA): TGTGCCAGCAGCCAAGATCTTAGTCCAGGGTATTCCTACGAGCAGTACTTC. The encoded protein is CASSQDLSPGYSYEQYF.

As for this clonotype: Being one base from a much bigger clone, this may be a read error. The J gene is TRBJ2-3, the V gene TRBV7-2; 7 nucleotides agree with TRBD2. This CDR3 has 15 amino acids. CDR1 is SGHTA and CDR2 is FQGNSA in the germline V gene. V shed 3 bases and J 9 bases; nucleotides not matched to a gene: 12. CDR3 nucleotide sequence: TGTGCCAGCAGCTTGGGGAGGGCGCCCCAGGTGACGCAGTATTTT. Protein: CASSLGRAPQVTQYF.

At least ten counts were recorded for this clonotype. CDR3 region: CASSLSPRGGRDTQYF. The CDR3 coding sequence is TGTGCCAGCAGTTTATCCCCGCGAGGGGGCCGTGATACGCAGTATTTT. The V call is TRBV12-3 or TRBV12-4, the J call TRBJ2-3; TRBD1 matches at 7 bases. Losses at the gene ends were 2 bases for V and 6 bases for J; bases not matched to a gene: 11. The CDR3 contains 16 residues.

This clonotype was detected many times. The V call is TRBV15, the J call TRBJ1-6; the D is unclear. The CDR3 length is 15 residues. V lost 2 bases, J lost 9 bases, and 14 bases lay in between. The germline V gene encodes CDR1 LNHNV and CDR2 YYDKDF (reference sequence). The CDR3 DNA sequence: TGTGCCACCAGCAGATCCGGACCCCTGGGTTCACCCCTCCACTTT. This codes for CATSRSGPLGSPLHF.